This is a list of T cell receptor beta chains from one sample in a study of T-cell reconstitution after alpha-beta-depleted transplantation in children. TCRdb independently ran MiXCR on the PCR reads; one entry per CDR3 protein. This sample yields 490,000 or so distinct CDR3 sequences, of which roughly 10% are seen a single time; around 2% belongs to the top ten. Sequenced here: PBMCs, sampled before TCRalphabeta/CD19-depleted stem cell transplant. The receptor set was obtained from a child between 2 and 9 years old with inherited bone marrow failure, due to receive a stem cell transplant. CDR3s include the opening cysteine and the closing phenylalanine or tryptophan. A D gene is named only where the DNA matches it firmly. Clone size is shown for a subset of rows, as once, few, many or a class of expanded clone.

CDR3 DNA	CDR3 protein	D gene	V gene	J gene	clone size
TGTGCCAGCAGCCCCGGACAGTCTCTAACCGGGGAGCTGTTTTTT	CASSPGQSLTGELFF	-	TRBV3-1	TRBJ2-2	-
TGTGCCAGCAGTTTCCCCCGGGGGGTATACAATGAGCAGTTCTTC	CASSFPRGVYNEQFF	TRBD2	TRBV12-3/TRBV12-4	TRBJ2-1	-
TGTGCCAGCAGTTTCGGATCCGTCCCCGAGCAGTACTTC	CASSFGSVPEQYF	-	TRBV12-3/TRBV12-4	TRBJ2-7	many
TGTGCCAGCTTTCCGACTCAGTCCAGGGCAGATACGCAGTATTTT	CASFPTQSRADTQYF	-	TRBV2	TRBJ2-3	-
TGTGCCAGCAGCTTAACTCGGCGATACGAGCAGTACTTC	CASSLTRRYEQYF	-	TRBV7-2	TRBJ2-7	many
TGCAGTGCTGAAGGGCAACAGGGATCACAAGAGACCCAGTACTTC	CSAEGQQGSQETQYF	-	TRBV20-1	TRBJ2-5	few
TGCGCCAGCCACGCGGAGGGAGGCTACACCTTC	CASHAEGGYTF	-	TRBV5-1	TRBJ1-2	many
TGTGCCAGCAGTTTATCGATTAAAGATACGCAGTATTTT	CASSLSIKDTQYF	-	TRBV27	TRBJ2-3	many
TGTGCCACCCCTCCCGGGACTAGCACAGATACGCAGTATTTT	CATPPGTSTDTQYF	-	TRBV24-1	TRBJ2-3	many
TGTGCCAGCACCCTTAGCGGGAAGCTCACAGATACGCAGTATTTT	CASTLSGKLTDTQYF	TRBD2	TRBV12-3/TRBV12-4	TRBJ2-3	few
TGTGCCAGCAGTGAAGGGCAGGGACGAGAGACCCAGTACTTC	CASSEGQGRETQYF	-	TRBV2	TRBJ2-5	-
TGTGCCAGCAGCTTAGTTCCGGGACTAGGTACTCCGAGCTCCTACAATGAGCAGTTCTTC	CASSLVPGLGTPSSYNEQFF	TRBD2	TRBV11-2	TRBJ2-1	many
TGCGCCAGCAGCTGGGAGGGGTCCCTGAACACTGAAGCTTTCTTT	CASSWEGSLNTEAFF	-	TRBV5-1	TRBJ1-1	many
TGTGCCAGCTCCGCACCGGGGTTAGCGGCCTATACCGGGGATGAGCAGTTCTTC	CASSAPGLAAYTGDEQFF	-	TRBV6-2/TRBV6-3	TRBJ2-1	few
TGTGCCAGCAGCTCCACCTCTAGCACAGATACGCAGTATTTT	CASSSTSSTDTQYF	-	TRBV12-3/TRBV12-4	TRBJ2-3	many
TGTGCCAGCAGTTACTCCGGGGTAGCGGGAGACTACGAGCAGTACTTC	CASSYSGVAGDYEQYF	TRBD2	TRBV6-5	TRBJ2-7	many
TGTGCCAGCAGTATGCCACTAGGGTTCACAGATACGCAGTATTTT	CASSMPLGFTDTQYF	-	TRBV12-3/TRBV12-4	TRBJ2-3	many
TGTGCCAGCAGCCCCATCGCACCGAGCTCCTACAATGAGCAGTTCTTC	CASSPIAPSSYNEQFF	-	TRBV7-9	TRBJ2-1	few
TGTGCCAGCAGCTACGGGACAGGGGGATACAATGAGCAGTTCTTC	CASSYGTGGYNEQFF	TRBD1	TRBV7-9	TRBJ2-1	-
TGTGCCAGCAGCTGGACAGTTACCGAAGAGACCCAGTACTTC	CASSWTVTEETQYF	-	TRBV7-9	TRBJ2-5	many
TGCAGTGCTAGAGATCCCAAGGACACCCTCTACGAGCAGTACTTC	CSARDPKDTLYEQYF	-	TRBV20-1	TRBJ2-7	few
TGTGCCAACGGGGCCGGTAGCTCCTACAATGAGCAGTTCTTC	CANGAGSSYNEQFF	-	TRBV28	TRBJ2-1	many
TGTGCCAGCAGCCTCTCCGGGACTAGTGCATACGAGCAGTACTTC	CASSLSGTSAYEQYF	TRBD2	TRBV12-3/TRBV12-4	TRBJ2-7	-
TGTGCCAGCAGCCGAAGACGGGCCAGGGCTGAAGCTTTCTTT	CASSRRRARAEAFF	-	TRBV6-2/TRBV6-3	TRBJ1-1	many
TGTGCCAGCAGCCCTTTTAGCAATCAGCCCCAGCATTTT	CASSPFSNQPQHF	-	TRBV27	TRBJ1-5	many
TGTGCCAGCAGCCTCGTGGCAGCCGATTATGAAAAACTGTTTTTT	CASSLVAADYEKLFF	-	TRBV12-3/TRBV12-4	TRBJ1-4	many
TGTGCCATCAGTGAGGTCTCAGGAGGGCCTAACCCCCAGCATTTT	CAISEVSGGPNPQHF	-	TRBV10-3	TRBJ1-5	many
TGTGCCAGCAGCTTAGGTTCACTTTCGAACACCGGGGAGCTGTTTTTT	CASSLGSLSNTGELFF	-	TRBV7-9	TRBJ2-2	many
TGTGCCAGCAGTAATCACGGCACAGATACGCAGTATTTT	CASSNHGTDTQYF	-	TRBV27	TRBJ2-3	many
TGTGCCAGCAGCTTGGCCGGCGGATACTCCTACGAGCAGTACTTC	CASSLAGGYSYEQYF	-	TRBV5-5	TRBJ2-7	many
TGTGCCAGCAGTTTACCAGTGATGGAGACCCAGTACTTC	CASSLPVMETQYF	-	TRBV12-3/TRBV12-4	TRBJ2-5	many
TGTGCCAGCAGCCGCTCGACAGGGCGGGGTGTGGAGCAGTACTTC	CASSRSTGRGVEQYF	-	TRBV3-1	TRBJ2-7	many
TGCGCCAGCACCAATCGAGGGGGACAGGGGTACGAGCAGTACTTC	CASTNRGGQGYEQYF	TRBD1	TRBV5-1	TRBJ2-7	-
TGCAGTGCTGACACCGGGACTAGCGGGCTAGAGCTCTACAATGAGCAGTTCTTC	CSADTGTSGLELYNEQFF	TRBD2	TRBV20-1	TRBJ2-1	-
TGTGCCAGCAGCTTCGGACAGGTCTTAGCCAAAAACATTCAGTACTTC	CASSFGQVLAKNIQYF	TRBD1	TRBV7-8	TRBJ2-4	many
TGTGCCAGCAGCTTAGGACTAGCGGGAGTGGTTGAGCAGTTCTTC	CASSLGLAGVVEQFF	TRBD2	TRBV7-2	TRBJ2-1	many
TGTGCCAGCAGCTTAACAATGAACACTGAAGCTTTCTTT	CASSLTMNTEAFF	-	TRBV12-3/TRBV12-4	TRBJ1-1	many
TGTGCCAGCAGCTTAGTTGGCCTAGGGGGCTACGAGCAGTACTTC	CASSLVGLGGYEQYF	-	TRBV7-2	TRBJ2-7	many
TGTGCCATCAGTGTGCAATCTAGCGGGAGGGCCCATTACGATGAGCAGTTCTTC	CAISVQSSGRAHYDEQFF	TRBD2	TRBV10-3	TRBJ2-1	many
TGTGCCAGCAGCCCCGGGGGGGCCAGCACAGATACGCAGTATTTT	CASSPGGASTDTQYF	TRBD2	TRBV5-4	TRBJ2-3	-
TGTTCCAGCAGTTTATCGCCGCCCGGCAAAAACATTCAGTACTTC	CSSSLSPPGKNIQYF	-	TRBV12-3/TRBV12-4	TRBJ2-4	few
TGTGCCAGCAGTTGGGGACTAGCGGGGGGCCACGAGCAGTACTTC	CASSWGLAGGHEQYF	TRBD2	TRBV7-9	TRBJ2-7	many
TGCAGCGTTGGCCGTGGGGCCTCCGGGACTAGCGCGTACGAGCAGTACTTC	CSVGRGASGTSAYEQYF	TRBD2	TRBV29-1	TRBJ2-7	many
TGCAGCGTGACAGGAGCCAAAAACATTCAGTACTTC	CSVTGAKNIQYF	-	TRBV29-1	TRBJ2-4	many
TGCAGTGCTAGAGAGGTAGCCGCCGATGTCCACGAGCAGTACTTC	CSAREVAADVHEQYF	-	TRBV20-1	TRBJ2-7	-
TGTGCCAGCTCCGGACAGGGGGCCCTAGATACGCAGTATTTT	CASSGQGALDTQYF	TRBD1	TRBV18	TRBJ2-3	few
TGTGCCAGCAGTCTATCAATTGGACAGCTCACGCAGTATTTT	CASSLSIGQLTQYF	-	TRBV27	TRBJ2-3	few
TGTGCCAGCTCACCACAGGGATCCAACGAGCAGTACTTC	CASSPQGSNEQYF	-	TRBV18	TRBJ2-7	many
TGTGCCAGCAGCCGACGGACAGGGGACACTGAAGCTTTCTTT	CASSRRTGDTEAFF	TRBD1	TRBV16	TRBJ1-1	many
TGTGCCAGCAGTTTATTGGGGCCTAGATCCTACGAGCAGTACTTC	CASSLLGPRSYEQYF	-	TRBV28	TRBJ2-7	few
TGTGCCAGCAGCATAGCTATGGGGGCTAACTATGGCTACACCTTC	CASSIAMGANYGYTF	-	TRBV7-2	TRBJ1-2	few
TGTGCCAGCAGTTTCCTCCGAAACTACGAGCAGTACTTC	CASSFLRNYEQYF	-	TRBV27	TRBJ2-7	-
TGTGCCAGCAGCGTTCTATGGGGCAAAAACATTCAGTACTTC	CASSVLWGKNIQYF	-	TRBV13	TRBJ2-4	-
TGTGCCAGCAGTTACTCGACCGGGACTAGCGGGAGTATAAGCTCCTACAATGAGCAGTTCTTC	CASSYSTGTSGSISSYNEQFF	TRBD2	TRBV6-2/TRBV6-3	TRBJ2-1	-